This T cell receptor (beta chain) was identified during a study of T cell changes during pregnancy in multiple sclerosis. TCRdb's copy holds only in-frame clones and misses some; the assay was immunoSEQ multiplex PCR. The sample yields 65,000 to 75,000 clones, 80% to 95% seen once. Germline CDR1 is SGHDT and CDR2 is YYEEEE. The CDR3 has 15 residues. V was clipped by 1 base and J by 5 bases, with 16 bases between them. The clonotype was recovered from a female donor in good health, enrolled as a control in a pregnancy study. The sample consisted of CD8+ T cells from peripheral blood mononuclear cells, taken in the third trimester of pregnancy. V is TRBV5-6 and J is TRBJ2-7, with a tentative D call TRBD1 (5 bases). DNA for the CDR3: TGTGCCAGCAGCTTGTACAGGAATCCGATCGACGAGCAGTACTTC. Its translation is CASSLYRNPIDEQYF.